This T cell receptor (beta chain) emerged from a study of beta chain features in type 1 diabetes. Notes on the study in general: For patients and controls alike, PCR might favor shorter templates to the same degree. Moderately but significantly shorter TCRB CDR3s were found in Type 1 diabetes patients in all four CD4+ subsets.

Germline CDR1 DFQATT, CDR2 SNEGSKA (reference sequence). Trimming cost V 1 base and J 14 bases, with 12 bases left between them. The CDR3 consists of 11 residues. Expressed TCRB transcripts were sequenced because the entire RNA isolate underwent reverse transcription. An average of approximately 4 million reads was obtained for naive, central memory and regulatory T cell samples. Repertoires were generated with immunoSEQ multiplex PCR, while TCRdb's copy carries only in-frame clones and drops some. The data contain under 950,000 clones, roughly a sixth of them singletons. Details on this clone: Its target is unknown.

CD45RO/CCR7/CD25/CD127/CD95/CD27 sorting isolated CD4+ naive, central memory, regulatory and stem cell-like memory cells. The rearrangement links TRBV20-1 to TRBJ1-5; maybe TRBD1 (5 bases). This TCR derives from a woman aged 18-35 years in good health. The sequencing sample was made of naive CD4+ T cells from blood. The DNA for the CDR3 is TGCAGTGCTAGAGCTGACGGGGGGAAGCATTTT. Translated: CSARADGGKHF.